The clone carrying this TCR beta chain was seen only a few times. Its cognate antigen is unknown. The record originates from a study of naive and memory T cell subsets. Both TRBC1 and TRBC2 were covered by a beta constant-region primer of two equimolar oligonucleotides. Nested alpha and beta constant-region primers with the SP2 primer drove four PCR rounds on ligated cDNA. Each CDR3 protein gets one entry after TCRdb re-called the UMI-ligation and nested PCR reads with MiXCR. The data contain around 110,000 distinct CDR3 sequences, roughly 32% of them singletons. Findings of the study overall: In naive cells, over 85% of TCR sequences were seen only once. The power law exponent of TCR abundance differed between naive and memory cells.

Cells stained for CD3, CD4, CD8, CD45RA and CD27 were sorted into four subsets. V was pared by 5 bases and J by 0 bases, with 14 bases between. CDR1 and CDR2 from the germline V gene are MNHNY and SVGAGI (reference sequence). The CDR3 is 16 amino acids. The source is a human donor in good health. The chain is built from TRBV6-6 and TRBJ1-3; weak D call: TRBD1 (5 bases). Sequenced sample: central memory CD4+ T cells from blood. The DNA for the CDR3 is TGTGCCAGCAGTGCGGGACGGTTTTTCTCTGGAAACACCATATATTTT. The encoded protein is CASSAGRFFSGNTIYF.